This T cell receptor beta chain was observed in a study of shared clonotypes between healthy human individuals. Trimming left V 6 bases short and J 3 bases short, with 14 bases between. CDR3 size: 14 residues. TCRdb keeps only in-frame clones here, not all; method: immunoSEQ multiplex PCR. The sample consists of 2 million to 2.5 million clones, roughly 94% of them appearing once. Sample: naive CD4+ T cells sorted from blood. Subset: CD45RA+ positively selected. The clonotype was recovered from a man aged 18 to 29 in good health. The rearrangement joins TRBV23-1 to TRBJ2-5, with a tentative D call TRBD1 (7 bases). TRBV23-1 is designated an ORF whose function remains uncertain. The CDR3 here is CASRPDRREETQYF. CDR3 coding DNA: TGCGCCAGCAGACCGGACAGGAGGGAAGAGACCCAGTACTTC.